What follows describes a single TCR beta chain. Profiling relied on immunoSEQ multiplex PCR, and the TCRdb table lists in-frame clones only, not all of them. The sample has 65,000 to 100,000 clones, approximately 80% seen once. This sample is drawn from a study of blood T cell repertoires in COVID-19. There are 12 residues in the CDR3. The V and J ends lost 8 bases and 9 bases, in that order; junction bases with no gene match: 6. Germline CDR1 SGHTA, CDR2 FQGTGA. The sequence was obtained from a human donor in a cohort sampled during active COVID-19. The sequenced sample consisted of peripheral blood. The chain carries TRBV7-3 and TRBJ2-1; 8 bases are a match to TRBD1. CDR3: CASSLTGGEQFF. Here the CDR3 DNA reads TGTGCCAGCTCTCTCACAGGGGGTGAGCAGTTCTTC.